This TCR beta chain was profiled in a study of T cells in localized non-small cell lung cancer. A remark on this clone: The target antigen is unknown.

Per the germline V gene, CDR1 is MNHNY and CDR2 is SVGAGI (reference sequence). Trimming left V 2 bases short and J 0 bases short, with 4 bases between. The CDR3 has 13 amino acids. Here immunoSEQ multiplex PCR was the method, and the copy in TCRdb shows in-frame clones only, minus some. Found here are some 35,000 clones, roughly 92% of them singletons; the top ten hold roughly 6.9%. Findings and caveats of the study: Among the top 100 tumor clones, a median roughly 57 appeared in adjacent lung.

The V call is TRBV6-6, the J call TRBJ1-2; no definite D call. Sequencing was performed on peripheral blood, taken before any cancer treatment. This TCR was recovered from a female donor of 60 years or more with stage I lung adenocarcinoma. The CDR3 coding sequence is TGTGCCAGCAGTTACCCAGCTAACTATGGCTACACCTTC. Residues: CASSYPANYGYTF.